Reported below is one TCR beta chain. The germline V gene encodes CDR1 DFQATT and CDR2 SNEGSKA (reference sequence). The V end lost 1 base, the J end lost 11 bases, and 11 bases lay between the germline ends. The CDR3 length is 11 residues. Only in-frame clones appear in the TCRdb table, and some are missing; sequencing was by immunoSEQ multiplex PCR. Of a few hundred thousand clones listed, 70% to 90% are singletons. The data were taken from a study of blood T cell repertoires in COVID-19. Background on the study: Both acute and convalescent COVID-19 samples were obtained from the United States, Italy and Spain. PBMCs, B-cell-depleted T cells, or T cells provided the cDNA or gDNA that made up the material.

This clonotype was obtained from a human donor in a cohort sampled during active COVID-19. The chain couples TRBV20-1 to TRBJ1-1, with a weak D call TRBD1 (6 bases). The specimen sequenced was peripheral blood. The CDR3 region has the DNA TGCAGTGCTAGAGTTACAGGGTGGGCTTTCTTT. Protein product: CSARVTGWAFF.